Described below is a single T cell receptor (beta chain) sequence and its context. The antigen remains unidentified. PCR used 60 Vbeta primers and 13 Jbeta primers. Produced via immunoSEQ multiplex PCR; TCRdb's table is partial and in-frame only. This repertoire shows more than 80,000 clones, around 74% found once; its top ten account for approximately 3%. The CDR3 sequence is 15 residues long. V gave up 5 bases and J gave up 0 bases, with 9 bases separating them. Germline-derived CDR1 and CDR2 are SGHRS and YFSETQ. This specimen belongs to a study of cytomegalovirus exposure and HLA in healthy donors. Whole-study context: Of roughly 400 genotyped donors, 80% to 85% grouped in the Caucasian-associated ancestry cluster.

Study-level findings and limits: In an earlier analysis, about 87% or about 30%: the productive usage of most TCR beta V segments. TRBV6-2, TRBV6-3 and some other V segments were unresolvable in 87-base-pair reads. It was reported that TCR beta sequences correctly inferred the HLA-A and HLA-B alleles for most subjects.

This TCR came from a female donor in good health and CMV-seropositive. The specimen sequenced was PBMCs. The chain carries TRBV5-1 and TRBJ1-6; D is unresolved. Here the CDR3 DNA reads TGCGCCAGCAGGAGGGCTACCTCCTATAATTCACCCCTCCACTTT. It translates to CASRRATSYNSPLHF.